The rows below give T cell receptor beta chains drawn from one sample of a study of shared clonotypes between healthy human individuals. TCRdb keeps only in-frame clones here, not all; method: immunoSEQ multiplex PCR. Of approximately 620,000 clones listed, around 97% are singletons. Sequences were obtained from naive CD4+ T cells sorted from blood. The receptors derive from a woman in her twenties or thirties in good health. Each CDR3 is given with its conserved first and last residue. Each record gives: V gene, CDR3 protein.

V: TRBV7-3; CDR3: CASSRSTGSGRRSGELFF
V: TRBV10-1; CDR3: CASSEGTGAANVLTF
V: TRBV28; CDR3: CASSATSYEQYF
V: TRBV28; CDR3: CASSDSGANVLTF
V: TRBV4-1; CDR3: CASSQGPGGTQYF
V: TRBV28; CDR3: CASSLGVNGYTF
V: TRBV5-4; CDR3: CASSLLGSSGNTIYF
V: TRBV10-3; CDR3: CAISDGTSGANEQFF
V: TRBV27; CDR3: CASSRGTSPYEQYF
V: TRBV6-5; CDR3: CASRSTGAGNAEAFF
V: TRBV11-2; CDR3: CASSKTGQGTDTQYF
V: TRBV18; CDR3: CASSSTGTTSGNTIYF
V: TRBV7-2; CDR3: CASSLIVRLAGDYEQYF
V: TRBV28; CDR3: CASISGTAFYGYTF
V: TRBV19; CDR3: CASRTHSDNTGELFF
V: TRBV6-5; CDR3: CASSYSTYSHNEQFF
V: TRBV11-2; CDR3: CASSLGRSGANVLTF
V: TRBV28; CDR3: CASSSNPSVNVRFATNEKLFF
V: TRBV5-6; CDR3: CASSLFSGALSDEQFF
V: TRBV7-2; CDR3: CASSLVSMYEQYF
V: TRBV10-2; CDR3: CASSEKTGTANEKLFF
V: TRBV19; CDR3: CASSISRSSYNEQFF
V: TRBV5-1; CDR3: CASSYRDSSYNEQFF
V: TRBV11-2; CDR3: CASSLGEGLNTEAFF
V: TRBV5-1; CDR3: CASSLVPGSSYNEQFF
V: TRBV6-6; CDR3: CASSYVGGNTEAFF
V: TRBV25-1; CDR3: CASSRQGKQETQYF
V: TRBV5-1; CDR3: CASSLSGVVRDEQYF
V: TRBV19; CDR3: CASSSDRGLAGYNEQFF
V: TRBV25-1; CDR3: CASIGDFPQPGSYEQYF
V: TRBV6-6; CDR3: CASSRQGMMNTEAFF
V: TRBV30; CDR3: CAWRGTSSSYEQYF
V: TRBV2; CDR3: CASRDTTGNTEAFF
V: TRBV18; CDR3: CASSPARLAGAREQYF
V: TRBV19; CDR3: CASRQGEDTGELFF
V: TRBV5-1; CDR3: CASSSPLTSSNNEQFF
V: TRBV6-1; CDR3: CAISPGTGADTQYF
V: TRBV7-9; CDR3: CASSLQAHRDGTGELFF
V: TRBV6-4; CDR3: CASSEKGLNNEQFF
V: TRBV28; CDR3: CASRLGTSDNTEQFF
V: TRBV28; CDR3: CASSPEGLKYEQYF
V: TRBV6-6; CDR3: CATSGLSGGGAHEQYF
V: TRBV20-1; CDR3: CSARLGNEQFF
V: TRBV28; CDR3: CASRRFKGSYEQYF